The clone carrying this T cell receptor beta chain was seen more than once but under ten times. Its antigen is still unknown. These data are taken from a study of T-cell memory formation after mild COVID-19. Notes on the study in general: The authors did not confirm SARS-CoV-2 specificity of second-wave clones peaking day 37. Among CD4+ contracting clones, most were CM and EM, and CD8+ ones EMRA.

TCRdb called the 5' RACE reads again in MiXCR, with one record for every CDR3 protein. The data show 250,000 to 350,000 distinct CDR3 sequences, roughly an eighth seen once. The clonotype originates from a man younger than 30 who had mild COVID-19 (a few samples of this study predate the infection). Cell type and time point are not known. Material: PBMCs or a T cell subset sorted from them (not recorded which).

The CDR3 coding sequence is TGTGCCAGCAGCCAATCCGTCATCCGGGTGAACACTGAAGCTTTCTTT. This gives the protein CASSQSVIRVNTEAFF. The chain links TRBV28 to TRBJ1-1; D gene ambiguous. Germline lookup yields CDR1 MDHEN and CDR2 SYDVKM. Trimming cost V 6 bases and J 0 bases, with 17 bases left between them. The CDR3 contains 16 residues.